The present T cell receptor beta chain was sequenced within a study of beta chain features in type 1 diabetes. General observations from the study: When Type 1 diabetes patients were examined, their TCRB CDR3s proved moderately but significantly shorter in all four CD4+ subsets.

Per germline, CDR1 SGHTA and CDR2 FQGNSA. CDR3 length equals 14 residues. The V gene end was trimmed by 5 bases and the J gene end by 5 bases; junction bases not matched to a gene: 6. Concerning this clone itself: Its matching antigen is unknown. This sample includes further DNA sequences coding for the same CDR3.

The whole isolated RNA underwent reverse transcription, so sequencing captured expressed TCRB transcripts. This table comes from immunoSEQ multiplex PCR, and its TCRdb copy is limited to in-frame clones, with some not included. The sample lists nearly 350,000 clones, about a tenth seen once, with about 1% in the top ten. This clonotype originated in a young man with type 1 diabetes. The V and J genes are TRBV7-2 and TRBJ2-5, with 9 bases that match TRBD2. The specimen sequenced was central memory CD4+ T cells from blood. The CDR3 protein is CASSRGLAGETQYF. The CDR3 nucleotides read TGTGCCAGCAGCCGGGGACTAGCAGGGGAGACCCAGTACTTC.